This TCR beta chain is from a study of cytomegalovirus exposure and HLA in healthy donors. It was with 60 Vbeta and 13 Jbeta primers that the PCR ran. The repertoire was sequenced with immunoSEQ multiplex PCR; TCRdb's copy has only in-frame clones and lacks some. The sample shows 150,000 to 200,000 clones, approximately 77% of them seen only once. This CDR3 comprises 13 residues. The germline V gene has CDR1 SGHRS and CDR2 YFSETQ. With 0 bases removed from V and 7 bases from J, the gap between germline ends came to 10 bases. Points from the study as a whole: Prior analysis indicated that the majority of TCR beta V segments exhibited productivity approximately 90% or approximately 30% of the time. In a later analysis, TCR beta V- and J-gene trimming showed a link to a missense DCLRE1C variant.

Comment on this clone: Its antigen is unknown.

This sequence joins TRBV5-1 and TRBJ1-2, with D hard to call. Specimen: PBMCs. The clonotype comes from a man aged 45-65 years in good health and CMV-seropositive. The CDR3 nucleotides read TGCGCCAGCAGCTTGGAGAGGCGGGCTGGCTACACCTTC. Translation gives CASSLERRAGYTF.